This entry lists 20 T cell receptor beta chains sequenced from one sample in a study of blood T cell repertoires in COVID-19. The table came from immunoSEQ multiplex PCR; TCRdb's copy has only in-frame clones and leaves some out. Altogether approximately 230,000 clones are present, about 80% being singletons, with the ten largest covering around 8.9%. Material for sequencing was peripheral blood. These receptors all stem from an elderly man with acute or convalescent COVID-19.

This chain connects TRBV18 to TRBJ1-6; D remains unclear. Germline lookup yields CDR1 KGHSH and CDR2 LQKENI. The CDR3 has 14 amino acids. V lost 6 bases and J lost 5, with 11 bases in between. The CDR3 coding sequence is TGTGCCAGCTCGCCAACAGACCATAATTCACCCCTCCACTTT. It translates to CASSPTDHNSPLHF.

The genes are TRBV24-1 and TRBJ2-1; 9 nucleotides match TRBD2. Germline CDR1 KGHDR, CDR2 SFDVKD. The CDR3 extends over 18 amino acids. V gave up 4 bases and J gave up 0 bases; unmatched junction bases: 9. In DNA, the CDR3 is TGTGCCACCAGTGAGCGGGGGGGATCCCTCAGCTCCTACAATGAGCAGTTCTTC. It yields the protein CATSERGGSLSSYNEQFF.

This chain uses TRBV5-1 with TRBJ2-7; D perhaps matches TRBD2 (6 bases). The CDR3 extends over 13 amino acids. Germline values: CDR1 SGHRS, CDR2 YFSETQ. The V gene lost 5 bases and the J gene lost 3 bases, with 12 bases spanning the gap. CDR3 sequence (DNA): TGCGCCAGCAGTCCGGGACTCTACTACGAGCAGTACTTC. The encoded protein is CASSPGLYYEQYF.

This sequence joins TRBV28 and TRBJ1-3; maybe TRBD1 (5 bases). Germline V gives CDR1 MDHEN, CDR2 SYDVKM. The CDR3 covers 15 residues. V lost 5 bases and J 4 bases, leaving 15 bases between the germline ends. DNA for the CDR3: TGTGCCAGCAGTCTAGGTGGGGCAGGAGGAAACACCATATATTTT. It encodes CASSLGGAGGNTIYF. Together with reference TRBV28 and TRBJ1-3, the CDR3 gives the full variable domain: DVKVTQSSRYLVKRTGEKVFLECVQDMDHENMFWYRQDPGLGLRLIYFSYDVKMKEKGDIPEGYSVSREKKERFSLILESASTNQTSMYLCASSLGGAGGNTIYFGEGSWLTVV.

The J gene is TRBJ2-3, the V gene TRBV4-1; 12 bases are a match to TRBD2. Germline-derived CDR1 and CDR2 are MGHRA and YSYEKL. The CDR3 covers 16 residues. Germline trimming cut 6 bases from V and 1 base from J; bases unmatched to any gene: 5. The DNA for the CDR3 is TGCGCCAGCAGACGGACTAGCGGGACCCGCACAGATACGCAGTATTTT. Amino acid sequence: CASRRTSGTRTDTQYF.

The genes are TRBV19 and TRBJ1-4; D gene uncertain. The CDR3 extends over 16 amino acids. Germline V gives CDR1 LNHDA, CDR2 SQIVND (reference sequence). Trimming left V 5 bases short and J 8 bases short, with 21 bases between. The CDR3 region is CASSANGIRLREKLFF. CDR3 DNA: TGTGCCAGTAGTGCTAACGGGATCCGGCTAAGGGAAAAACTGTTTTTT.

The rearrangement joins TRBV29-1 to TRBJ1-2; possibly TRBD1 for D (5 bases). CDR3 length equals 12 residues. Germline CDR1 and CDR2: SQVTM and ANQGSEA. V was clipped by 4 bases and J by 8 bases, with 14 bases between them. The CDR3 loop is CSVGGGIRGYTF. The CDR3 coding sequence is TGCAGCGTTGGTGGGGGGATTCGGGGCTACACCTTC.

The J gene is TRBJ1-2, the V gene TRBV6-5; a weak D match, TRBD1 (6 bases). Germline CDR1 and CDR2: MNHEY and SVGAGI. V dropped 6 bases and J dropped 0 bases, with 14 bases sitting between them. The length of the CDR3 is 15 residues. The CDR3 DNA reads TGTGCCAGCAGGACCCCAGGGGTGCCTAACTATGGCTACACCTTC. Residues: CASRTPGVPNYGYTF.

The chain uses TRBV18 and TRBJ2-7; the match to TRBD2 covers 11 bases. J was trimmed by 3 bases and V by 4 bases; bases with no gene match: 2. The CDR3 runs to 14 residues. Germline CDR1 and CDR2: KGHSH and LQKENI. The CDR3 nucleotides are TGTGCCAGCTCACTTAGCGGGAGGGGCTACGAGCAGTACTTC. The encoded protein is CASSLSGRGYEQYF.

This chain's CDR3 is CASKWASGTGGNGELFF. The CDR3, as DNA: TGTGCCAGCAAGTGGGCTAGCGGGACAGGGGGCAACGGGGAGCTGTTTTTT. J is TRBJ2-2 and V is TRBV7-9; 12 bases match TRBD1. The CDR3 consists of 17 residues. The J segment lost 7 bases and the V segment lost 7 bases, leaving 13 bases of the junction unmatched. Germline V gene lookup returns CDR1 SEHNR and CDR2 FQNEAQ (reference sequence).

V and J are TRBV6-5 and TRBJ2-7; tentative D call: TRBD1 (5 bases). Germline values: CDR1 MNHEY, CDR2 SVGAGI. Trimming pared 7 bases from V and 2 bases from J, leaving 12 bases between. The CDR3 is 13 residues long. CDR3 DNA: TGTGCCAGCAAGATTAGGGGCCCCTACGAGCAGTACTTC. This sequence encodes CASKIRGPYEQYF.

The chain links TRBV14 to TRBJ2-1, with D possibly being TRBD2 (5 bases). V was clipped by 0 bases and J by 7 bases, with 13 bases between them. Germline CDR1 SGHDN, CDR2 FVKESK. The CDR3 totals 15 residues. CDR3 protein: CASSQDLRVRNEQFF. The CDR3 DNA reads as TGTGCCAGCAGCCAAGATCTGCGGGTTAGGAATGAGCAGTTCTTC.

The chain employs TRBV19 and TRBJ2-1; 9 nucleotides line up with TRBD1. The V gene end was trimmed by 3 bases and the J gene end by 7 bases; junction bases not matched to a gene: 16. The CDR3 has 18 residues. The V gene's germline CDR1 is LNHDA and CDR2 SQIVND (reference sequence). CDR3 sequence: CASSIKGSGQGSRNEQFF. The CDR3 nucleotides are TGTGCCAGTAGTATTAAGGGTTCGGGACAGGGCTCGCGAAATGAGCAGTTCTTC.

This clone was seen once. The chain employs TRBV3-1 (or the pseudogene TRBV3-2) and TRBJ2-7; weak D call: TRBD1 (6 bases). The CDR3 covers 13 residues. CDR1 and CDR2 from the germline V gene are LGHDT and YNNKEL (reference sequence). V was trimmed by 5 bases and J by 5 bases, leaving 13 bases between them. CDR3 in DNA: TGTGCCAGCAGCTATCTGGGGGCCCACGAGCAGTACTTC. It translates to CASSYLGAHEQYF.

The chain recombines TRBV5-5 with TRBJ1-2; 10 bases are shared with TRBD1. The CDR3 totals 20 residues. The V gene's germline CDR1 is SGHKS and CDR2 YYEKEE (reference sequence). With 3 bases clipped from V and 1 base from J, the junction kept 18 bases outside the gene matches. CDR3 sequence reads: CASSSSGTGETSRGNYGYTF. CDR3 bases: TGTGCCAGCAGCTCATCAGGGACAGGGGAGACCAGCCGGGGTAACTATGGCTACACCTTC. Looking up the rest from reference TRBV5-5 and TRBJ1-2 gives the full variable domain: DAGVTQSPTHLIKTRGQQVTLRCSPISGHKSVSWYQQVLGQGPQFIFQYYEKEERGRGNFPDRFSARQFPNYSSELNVNALLLGDSALYLCASSSSGTGETSRGNYGYTFGSGTRLTVV.

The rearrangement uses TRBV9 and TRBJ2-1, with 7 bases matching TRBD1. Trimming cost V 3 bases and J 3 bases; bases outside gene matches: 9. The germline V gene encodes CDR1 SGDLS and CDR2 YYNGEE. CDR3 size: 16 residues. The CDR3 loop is CASSGLPGQNYNEQFF. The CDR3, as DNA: TGTGCCAGCAGCGGCCTCCCGGGACAGAACTACAATGAGCAGTTCTTC. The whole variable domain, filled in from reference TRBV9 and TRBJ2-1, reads DSGVTQTPKHLITATGQRVTLRCSPRSGDLSVYWYQQSLDQGLQFLIQYYNGEERAKGNILERFSAQQFPDLHSELNLSSLELGDSALYFCASSGLPGQNYNEQFFGPGTRLTVL.

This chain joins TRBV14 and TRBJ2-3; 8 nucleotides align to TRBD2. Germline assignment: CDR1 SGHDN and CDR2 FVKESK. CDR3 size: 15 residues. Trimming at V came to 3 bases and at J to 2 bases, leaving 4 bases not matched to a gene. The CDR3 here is CASSQIAGITDTQYF. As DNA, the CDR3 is TGTGCCAGCAGCCAGATAGCGGGAATCACAGATACGCAGTATTTT.

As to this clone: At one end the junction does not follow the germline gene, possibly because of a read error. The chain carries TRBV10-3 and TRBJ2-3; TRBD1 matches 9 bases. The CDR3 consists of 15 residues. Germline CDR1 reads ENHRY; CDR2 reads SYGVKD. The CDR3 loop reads CAVRKGQGSTDTQYF. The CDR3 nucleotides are TGTGCCGTCAGGAAGGGACAGGGAAGCACAGATACGCAGTATTTT.

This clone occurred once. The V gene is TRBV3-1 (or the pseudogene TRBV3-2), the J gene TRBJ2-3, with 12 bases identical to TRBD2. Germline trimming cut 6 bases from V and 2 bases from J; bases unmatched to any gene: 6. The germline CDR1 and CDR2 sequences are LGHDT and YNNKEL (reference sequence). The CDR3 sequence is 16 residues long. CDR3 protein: CASRQLAGGLTDTQYF. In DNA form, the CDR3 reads TGTGCCAGCAGACAACTAGCGGGGGGACTCACAGATACGCAGTATTTT.

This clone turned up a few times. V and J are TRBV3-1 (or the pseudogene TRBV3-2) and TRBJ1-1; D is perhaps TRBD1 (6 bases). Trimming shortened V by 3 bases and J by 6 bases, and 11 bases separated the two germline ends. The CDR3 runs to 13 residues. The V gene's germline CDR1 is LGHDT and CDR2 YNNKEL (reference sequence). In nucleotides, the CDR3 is TGTGCCAGCAGCCACAGGGGAATCTCTGAAGCTTTCTTT. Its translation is CASSHRGISEAFF.